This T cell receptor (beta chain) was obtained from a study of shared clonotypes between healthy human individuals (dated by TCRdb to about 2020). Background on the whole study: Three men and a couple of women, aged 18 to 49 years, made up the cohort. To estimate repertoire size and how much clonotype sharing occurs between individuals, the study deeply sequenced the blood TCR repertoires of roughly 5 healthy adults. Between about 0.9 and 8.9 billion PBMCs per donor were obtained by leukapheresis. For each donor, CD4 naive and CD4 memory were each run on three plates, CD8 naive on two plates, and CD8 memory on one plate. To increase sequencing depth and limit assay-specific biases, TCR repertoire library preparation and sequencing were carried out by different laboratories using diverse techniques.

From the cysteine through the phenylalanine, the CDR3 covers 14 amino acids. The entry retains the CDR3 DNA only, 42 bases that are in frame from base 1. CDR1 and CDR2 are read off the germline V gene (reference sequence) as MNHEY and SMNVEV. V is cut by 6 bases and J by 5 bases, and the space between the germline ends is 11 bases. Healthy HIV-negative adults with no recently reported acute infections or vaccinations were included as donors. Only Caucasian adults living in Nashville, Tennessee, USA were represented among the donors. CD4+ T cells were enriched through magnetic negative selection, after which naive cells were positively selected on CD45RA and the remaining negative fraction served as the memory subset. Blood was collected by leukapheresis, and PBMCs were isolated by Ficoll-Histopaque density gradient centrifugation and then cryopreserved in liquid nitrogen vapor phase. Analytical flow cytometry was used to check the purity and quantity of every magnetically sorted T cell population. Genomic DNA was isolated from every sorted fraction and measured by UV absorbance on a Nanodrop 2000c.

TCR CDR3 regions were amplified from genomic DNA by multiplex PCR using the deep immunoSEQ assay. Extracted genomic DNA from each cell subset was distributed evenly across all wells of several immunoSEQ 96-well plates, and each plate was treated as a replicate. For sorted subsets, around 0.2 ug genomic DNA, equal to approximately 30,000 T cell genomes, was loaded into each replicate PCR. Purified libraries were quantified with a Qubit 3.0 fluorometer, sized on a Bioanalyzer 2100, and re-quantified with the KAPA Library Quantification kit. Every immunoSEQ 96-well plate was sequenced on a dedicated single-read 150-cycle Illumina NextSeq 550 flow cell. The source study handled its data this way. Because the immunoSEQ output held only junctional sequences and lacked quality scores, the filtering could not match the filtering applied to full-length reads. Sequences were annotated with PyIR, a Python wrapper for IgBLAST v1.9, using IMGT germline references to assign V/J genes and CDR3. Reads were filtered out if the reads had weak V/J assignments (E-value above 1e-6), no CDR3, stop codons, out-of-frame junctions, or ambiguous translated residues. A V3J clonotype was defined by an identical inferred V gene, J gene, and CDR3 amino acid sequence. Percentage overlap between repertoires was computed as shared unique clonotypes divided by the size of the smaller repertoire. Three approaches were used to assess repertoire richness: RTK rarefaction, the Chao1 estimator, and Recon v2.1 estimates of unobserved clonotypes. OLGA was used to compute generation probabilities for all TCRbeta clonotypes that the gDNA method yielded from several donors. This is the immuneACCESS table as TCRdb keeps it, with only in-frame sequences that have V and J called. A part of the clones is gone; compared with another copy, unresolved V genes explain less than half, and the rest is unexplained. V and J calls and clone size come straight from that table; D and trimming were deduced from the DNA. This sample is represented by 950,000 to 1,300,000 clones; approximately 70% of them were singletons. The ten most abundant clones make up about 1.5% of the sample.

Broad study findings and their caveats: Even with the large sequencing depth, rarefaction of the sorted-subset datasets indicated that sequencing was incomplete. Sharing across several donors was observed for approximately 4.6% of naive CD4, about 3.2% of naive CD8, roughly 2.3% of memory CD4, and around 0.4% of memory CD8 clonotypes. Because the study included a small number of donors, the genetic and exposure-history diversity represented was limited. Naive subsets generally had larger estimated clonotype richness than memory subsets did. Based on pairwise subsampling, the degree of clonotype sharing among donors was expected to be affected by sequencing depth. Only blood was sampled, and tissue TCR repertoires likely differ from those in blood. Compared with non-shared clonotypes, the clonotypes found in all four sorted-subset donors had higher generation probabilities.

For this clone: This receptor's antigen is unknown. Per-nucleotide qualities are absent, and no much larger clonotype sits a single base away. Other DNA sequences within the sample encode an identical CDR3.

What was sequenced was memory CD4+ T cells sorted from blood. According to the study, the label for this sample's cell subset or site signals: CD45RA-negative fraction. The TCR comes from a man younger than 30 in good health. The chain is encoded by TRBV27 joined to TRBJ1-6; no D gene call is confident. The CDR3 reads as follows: CASSPGGNNSPLHF. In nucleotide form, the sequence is TGTGCCAGCAGCCCGGGCGGTAATAATTCACCCCTCCACTTT.